This T cell receptor (beta chain) was recovered during a study of Japanese encephalitis immunity and Zika vaccine responses (dated by TCRdb to the early 2020s). Broadly, across the study: The included participants were given three 5.0 ug doses of alum-adjuvanted ZPIV at weeks 0, 4 and 28. A two-dose regimen of JEV vaccine (IXIARO), with doses given 28 days apart, was administered to fewer than 15 participants two to three months before the first ZPIV dose. Twelve participants received one dose of YFV vaccine (YF-VAX) before ZPIV, and nine or ten participants were flavivirus-naive. For TCR sequencing, roughly six representative participants were selected from each pre-vaccination group, and samples were taken at week 0 (after pre-vaccination, before ZPIV) and at week 52. TCR repertoires were also analyzed from a few flavivirus-naive individuals at weeks 2, 6 and 52 after starting ZPIV vaccination. Stimulations used ZIKV structural-protein peptide pools split into flavivirus-conserved and non-conserved sets, or JEV or YFV peptides matching the pre-vaccination. The ZIKV peptides, 15-mers that overlapped by 11 residues, were chosen for containing NetMHCpan/NetMHCII-predicted epitopes with affinity below 50 nM. The study tested whether prior Japanese encephalitis virus (JEV) or yellow fever virus (YFV) vaccination shaped CD4 T cell responses to the Zika vaccine. Paper-wide results and their limitations: In JEV-pre-vaccinated donors, the repertoire richness of CD4 T cells responding to conserved ZIKV epitopes decreased significantly after ZPIV. The samples grouped by participant and showed no similarity across individuals, which suggests that no public TCRs were detected. JEV-pre-vaccinated donors showed higher repertoire similarity across time-points and stimulations than YFV-pre-vaccinated donors, indicating more clonotypes common to ZIKV and JEV stimulation. CD8 T cell responses of very low magnitude were detected against ZIKV peptide pools and were observed in only a few individuals. Only a subset of trial participants with three doses and adequate samples was analyzed, not the entire vaccinated cohort. Sample size limitations prevented peptide-pool deconvolution, so the individual peptides driving cross-reactive responses were not identified.

PBMCs were labeled with CellTrace CFSE and were cultured for about 6 days in RPMI containing roughly 8% human serum plus peptide pools at roughly 1 ug/mL each. On a BD FACSAria, proliferating CD4 T cells were sorted without fixation as live CD56-CD19-CD16-CD3+CD4+ CFSE-low cells. Enrolled adults were healthy and seronegative for ZIKV, JEV, YFV, DENV and WNV by microneutralization screening. Samples were obtained from a phase 1, double-blinded, randomized, placebo-controlled trial of an alum-adjuvanted Zika purified-inactivated virus (ZPIV) vaccine. Peripheral blood mononuclear cells were isolated using a standard procedure and then kept frozen in liquid nitrogen until they were used. The library was prepared using 5' RACE. Before sequencing, the TCRbeta libraries were pooled in amounts proportional to the number of cells sorted for each library. RNAzol RT was used to extract total RNA from the sorted cells, and cDNA was then synthesized using an oligo(dT) primer together with a template-switching oligo. The TCRbeta V-CDR3-J region was amplified by PCR with Kapa HiFi between a SMARTer oligo primer and a TCRbeta constant-region primer. Illumina adaptors and sample-specific index barcodes were added in a second PCR, followed by HighPrep bead cleanup and Bioanalyzer confirmation of a band of roughly 650 bp. Libraries were sequenced on an Illumina MiSeq with 2x151 bp paired-end reads. On the authors' methods: An in-house Java program demultiplexed the reads, while MiXCR assigned TCRbeta annotations and counted clonotypes. Repertoire overlap used Morisita-Horn indices from the R package vegan, with UPGMA clustering and Circos plots of recurring clonotypes. Shannon diversity and richness were each normalized to the maximum value possible given the input cell numbers, so the resulting values fell between 0 and 1. MUSCLE was used to align CDR3beta sequences, SeqinR to compute distances, and R to plot multidimensional scaling. In-frame beta chains were kept once TCRdb had trimmed the public reads at Q25 with fastp and called clones with MiXCR. Duplicate CDR3 protein sequences are folded into a single record with the most common DNA and genes. The V and J calls and clone size come from TCRdb's table, not from the authors' own analysis. The sample includes 350 to 450 distinct CDR3 sequences, with 4.5% observed a single time. 20% to 30% of the sample comes from the top ten.

Judged by its sample share, this clonotype qualifies as large (0.1 to 1%). Within one base of it there is no much larger clone, and no base qualities were kept. The source of this sequence is an adult woman who received an inactivated Zika virus vaccine. The starting material was antigen-activated CD4+ T cells from blood, cultured, obtained during a Zika inactivated vaccine study.

At the DNA level, the sequence is TGTGCCAGCAGTCAACCATTCGGACGGACGAACACTGAAGCTTTCTTT. This encodes CASSQPFGRTNTEAFF. The V and J genes are TRBV6-5 and TRBJ1-1; the D gene is not confidently resolved. Per the germline V gene, MNHEY is the CDR1 and SVGAGI is the CDR2. The cysteine opens and the phenylalanine closes a CDR3 of 16 amino acids. The read is trimmed to its CDR3 DNA, 48 bases read in frame from base 1. The V and J ends are trimmed by 5 bases and 1 base, leaving 17 bases between them.